This TCR beta chain was retrieved from a study of blood T cell repertoires in COVID-19. Study information: The United States, Italy and Spain were the sources of the acute and convalescent COVID-19 samples. PBMCs, B-cell-depleted T cells, or T cells were the source of the cDNA or gDNA that made up the material.

Germline V gives CDR1 SQVTM, CDR2 ANQGSEA. This CDR3 spans 14 amino acids. The trim removed 5 bases at V and 7 bases at J, leaving 11 bases unmatched. In the authors' methods: Amplification with reference gene primers provided the estimates of nucleated cell counts. Sequenced by immunoSEQ multiplex PCR; TCRdb stores in-frame clones only, minus some. V and J calls and clone size follow that table, whereas D and trimming were derived from the DNA. Of approximately 100,000 clones listed, roughly four fifths were seen once; the top ten hold roughly a tenth. The chain recombines TRBV29-1 with TRBJ1-5; 7 bases map to TRBD1. The sequence was collected from a human donor in a cohort sampled during active COVID-19. Material for sequencing was peripheral blood. The CDR3 sequence is CSVLVQGVGQPQHF. DNA of the CDR3: TGCAGCGTTTTGGTGCAGGGGGTTGGCCAGCCCCAGCATTTT. Together with reference TRBV29-1 and TRBJ1-5, the CDR3 gives the full variable domain: SAVISQKPSRDICQRGTSLTIQCQVDSQVTMMFWYRQQPGQSLTLIATANQGSEATYESGFVIDKFPISRPNLTFSTLTVSNMSPEDSSIYLCSVLVQGVGQPQHFGDGTRLSIL.